Listed here are 2 T cell receptor beta chains from one sample, sequenced in a study of T cell clones after liver transplantation. This table comes from immunoSEQ multiplex PCR, and its TCRdb copy is limited to in-frame clones, with some not included. In the table there are about 4,800 clones, roughly 27% of which are singletons. TCRbeta sequences of proliferating CFSE-low MLR cells were labeled alloreactive. No antigen has been assigned to these receptors. Sequenced material: CD4+ T cells from cultured PBMCs. The source is a human patient who received a liver transplant. These T cells may partly come from the graft donor.

The gene calls are TRBV5-6 and TRBJ1-1; D possibly corresponds to TRBD1 (6 bases). V was trimmed by 3 bases and J by 6 bases, leaving 12 bases between them. Looked up from germline, CDR1 is SGHDT and CDR2 is YYEEEE. This CDR3 is 13 amino acids long. CDR3 bases: TGTGCCAGCAGCTCGCGGGCAGGGGCTGAAGCTTTCTTT. It encodes CASSSRAGAEAFF.

J is TRBJ2-5 and V is TRBV6-5; 9 bases align to TRBD1. The CDR3 extends over 15 amino acids. With V trimmed by 6 bases and J by 5 bases, 10 bases remained unmatched. Germline values: CDR1 MNHEY, CDR2 SVGAGI. In nucleotides, the CDR3 is TGTGCCAGCAGCTATAATACAGGGGGCGGTGAGACCCAGTACTTC. Its translation: CASSYNTGGGETQYF.